These T cell receptor beta chains were read from a single sample in a study of T cell repertoires in cytomegalovirus infection. Each CDR3 protein gets one entry after TCRdb re-called the reads with MiXCR. Seen here are about 260,000 distinct CDR3 sequences, roughly an eighth observed once, and the top ten hold roughly 8.9%. The sequenced sample consisted of PBMCs. These receptors were taken from a human donor in good health (CMV status not recorded). Some clones in this sample may be carry-over from other donors' samples. The CDR3 runs from the conserved cysteine through the conserved F or W. Fields, in order: CDR3 length, D gene, clone size, J gene, V gene, CDR3 DNA, CDR3 protein. D genes are given only for firm matches. Rows give clone size only sometimes, using once, few, many, or a class for an expanded clone.

len: 15; d_gene: -; abundance: few; j_gene: TRBJ2-7; v_gene: TRBV7-6; CDR3nt: TGTGCCAGCAGTTCCCTCGCAGGGGTAGAGTACGAGCAGTACTTC; CDR3aa: CASSSLAGVEYEQYF
len: 13; d_gene: -; abundance: many; j_gene: TRBJ2-5; v_gene: TRBV12-3/TRBV12-4; CDR3nt: TGTGCCAGCAGTTTTTCAGGGCAAGAGACCCAGTACTTC; CDR3aa: CASSFSGQETQYF
len: 17; d_gene: TRBD2; abundance: few; j_gene: TRBJ2-3; v_gene: TRBV6-6; CDR3nt: TGTGCCAGCAGTTACAGGGAGGGAAGCGTGGGGGGAGATACGCAGTATTTT; CDR3aa: CASSYREGSVGGDTQYF
len: 15; d_gene: -; abundance: few; j_gene: TRBJ1-1; v_gene: TRBV20-1; CDR3nt: TGCAGTGCTAGGCCCCCAAGGACGCAGAACACTGAAGCTTTCTTT; CDR3aa: CSARPPRTQNTEAFF
len: 14; d_gene: TRBD1; abundance: few; j_gene: TRBJ2-7; v_gene: TRBV2; CDR3nt: TGTGCCAGCAGTCGGGGACAGGGGGCTTACGAGCAGTACTTC; CDR3aa: CASSRGQGAYEQYF
len: 14; d_gene: TRBD2; abundance: -; j_gene: TRBJ2-5; v_gene: TRBV29-1; CDR3nt: TGCAGCGTTCCGGGACTAGCGGCCCAAGAGACCCAGTACTTC; CDR3aa: CSVPGLAAQETQYF
len: 14; d_gene: -; abundance: -; j_gene: TRBJ2-5; v_gene: TRBV5-4; CDR3nt: TGTGCCAGCAGCTTTAGGAGCCACCAAGAGACCCAGTACTTC; CDR3aa: CASSFRSHQETQYF
len: 15; d_gene: -; abundance: -; j_gene: TRBJ2-3; v_gene: TRBV29-1; CDR3nt: TGCAGCGTGGCTGGGAGGGACAGGTCCACAGATACGCAGTATTTT; CDR3aa: CSVAGRDRSTDTQYF
len: 13; d_gene: -; abundance: -; j_gene: TRBJ1-1; v_gene: TRBV20-1; CDR3nt: TGCAGTGCTAGCTTGGCGGTAAACACTGAAGCTTTCTTT; CDR3aa: CSASLAVNTEAFF
len: 17; d_gene: TRBD2; abundance: -; j_gene: TRBJ2-1; v_gene: TRBV7-3; CDR3nt: TGTGCCAGCAGCTTAGTTGGGACTAGCGGGGCCTACAATGAGCAGTTCTTC; CDR3aa: CASSLVGTSGAYNEQFF
len: 14; d_gene: TRBD2; abundance: once; j_gene: TRBJ2-1; v_gene: TRBV20-1; CDR3nt: TGCAGTGCCCCGCCTAGCGGGAGGTACAATGAGCAGTTCTTC; CDR3aa: CSAPPSGRYNEQFF
len: 15; d_gene: -; abundance: many; j_gene: TRBJ1-4; v_gene: TRBV7-6; CDR3nt: TGTGCCAGCAGCTCCCAGTTTGCAACTAATGAAAAACTGTTTTTT; CDR3aa: CASSSQFATNEKLFF
len: 15; d_gene: -; abundance: -; j_gene: TRBJ2-7; v_gene: TRBV11-2; CDR3nt: TGTGCCAGCAGCTTATTAGTAGGGCAATCCTACGAGCAGTACTTC; CDR3aa: CASSLLVGQSYEQYF
len: 16; d_gene: TRBD1; abundance: many; j_gene: TRBJ1-3; v_gene: TRBV7-2; CDR3nt: TGTGCCAGCAGCTCAAGACAGGGGAGCTCTGGAAACACCATATATTTT; CDR3aa: CASSSRQGSSGNTIYF